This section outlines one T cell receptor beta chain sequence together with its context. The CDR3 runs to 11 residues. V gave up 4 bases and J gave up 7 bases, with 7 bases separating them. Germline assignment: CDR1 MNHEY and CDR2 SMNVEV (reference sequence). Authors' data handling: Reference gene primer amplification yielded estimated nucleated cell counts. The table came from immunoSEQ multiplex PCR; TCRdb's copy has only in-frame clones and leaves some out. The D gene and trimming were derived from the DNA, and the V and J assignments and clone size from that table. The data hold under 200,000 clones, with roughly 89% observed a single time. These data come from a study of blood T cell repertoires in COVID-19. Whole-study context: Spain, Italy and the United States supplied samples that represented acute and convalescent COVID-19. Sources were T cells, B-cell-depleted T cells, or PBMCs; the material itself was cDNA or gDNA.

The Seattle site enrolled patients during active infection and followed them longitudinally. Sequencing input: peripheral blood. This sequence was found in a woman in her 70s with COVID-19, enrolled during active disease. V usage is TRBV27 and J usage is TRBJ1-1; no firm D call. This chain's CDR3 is CASSYLFEAFF. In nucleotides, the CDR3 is TGTGCCAGCAGTTATCTTTTTGAAGCTTTCTTT.